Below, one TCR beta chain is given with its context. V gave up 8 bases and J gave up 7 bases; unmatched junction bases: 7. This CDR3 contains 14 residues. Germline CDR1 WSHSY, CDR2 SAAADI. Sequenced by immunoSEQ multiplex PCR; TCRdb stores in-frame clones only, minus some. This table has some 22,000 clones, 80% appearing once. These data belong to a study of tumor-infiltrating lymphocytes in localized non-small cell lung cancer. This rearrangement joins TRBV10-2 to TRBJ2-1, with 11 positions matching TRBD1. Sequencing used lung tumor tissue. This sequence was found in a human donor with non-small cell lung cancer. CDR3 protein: CASWDRGSLNEQFF. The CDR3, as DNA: TGCGCCAGCTGGGACAGGGGGAGTTTAAATGAGCAGTTCTTC.